The 31 T cell receptor beta chains listed next were all sequenced from one sample in a study of blood T cell repertoires in COVID-19. Clones were sequenced by immunoSEQ multiplex PCR, and TCRdb holds only the in-frame ones, with some missing. The table has fewer than 35,000 clones, roughly nine tenths seen once. Sample: peripheral blood. The receptors were sampled from a man of 80 years or more with acute or convalescent COVID-19.

The rearrangement uses TRBV10-3 and TRBJ1-4; 9 positions agree with TRBD1. This CDR3 is built from 14 residues. Germline lookup yields CDR1 ENHRY and CDR2 SYGVKD. With V trimmed by 6 bases and J by 7 bases, 6 bases remained unmatched. CDR3 sequence: CAIRRTGESEKLFF. CDR3 coding DNA: TGTGCCATCAGAAGGACAGGGGAAAGTGAAAAACTGTTTTTT.

The V gene is TRBV27, the J gene TRBJ1-2; D not certain. CDR3 length: 13 amino acids. V was pared by 5 bases and J by 8 bases, with 15 bases between. Germline V lookup: CDR1 MNHEY, CDR2 SMNVEV (reference sequence). The DNA for the CDR3 is TGTGCCAGCAGTACGGGGAGAGGTGGAGGCTACACCTTC. It encodes CASSTGRGGGYTF.

The V call is TRBV27, the J call TRBJ1-5, with 11 bases fitting TRBD1. Germline V gene data show CDR1 as MNHEY and CDR2 as SMNVEV (reference sequence). V trimming: 5 bases; J trimming: 7 bases; junction bases outside the gene matches: 7. The CDR3 runs 15 residues. CDR3 nucleotide sequence: TGTGCCAGCAGTCCCGGACAGGGGGCAAGGCAGCCCCAGCATTTT. It is translated as CASSPGQGARQPQHF.

The chain has TRBV6-6 and TRBJ2-1; TRBD2 is a possible D gene (5 bases). V was pared by 3 bases and J by 5 bases, with 14 bases between. The CDR3 totals 15 residues. Germline-derived CDR1 and CDR2 are MNHNY and SVGAGI (reference sequence). CDR3 loop: CASSYWLAENNEQFF. The CDR3, as DNA: TGTGCCAGCAGTTATTGGCTAGCCGAGAACAATGAGCAGTTCTTC.

A word on this clone: The same CDR3 is also encoded by other DNA sequences in this sample. The V and J genes are TRBV29-1 and TRBJ2-1, with 8 bases identical to TRBD2. Germline V gene sequence: CDR1 SQVTM, CDR2 ANQGSEA. V was clipped by 4 bases and J by 5 bases; unmatched bases: 4. The CDR3 covers 13 residues. CDR3 amino acids: CSVGTSGHNEQFF. CDR3 nucleotide sequence: TGCAGCGTTGGCACTAGCGGCCACAATGAGCAGTTCTTC.

The chain couples TRBV29-1 to TRBJ2-7, with TRBD2 matching 10 bases. The CDR3 loop spans 15 amino acids. Germline CDR1 is SQVTM and CDR2 is ANQGSEA. V gave up 3 bases and J gave up 3 bases; unmatched junction bases: 8. The CDR3 nucleotides are TGCAGCGTTGAGAAAGAGCGGGAGGGTATCTACGAGCAGTACTTC. Protein sequence: CSVEKEREGIYEQYF.

V is TRBV27 and J is TRBJ2-5; 7 positions agree with TRBD1. Germline CDR1 is MNHEY and CDR2 is SMNVEV (reference sequence). The CDR3 has 15 amino acids. Germline trimming cut 5 bases from V and 5 bases from J; bases unmatched to any gene: 11. The CDR3 reads CASSPSNRGTETQYF. The CDR3 region has the DNA TGTGCCAGCAGTCCCTCGAACAGGGGAACCGAGACCCAGTACTTC.

J is TRBJ2-3 and V is TRBV9; tentative D call: TRBD1 (6 bases). Trimming took 6 bases from V and 4 from J, leaving 12 bases between them. Germline V lookup: CDR1 SGDLS, CDR2 YYNGEE. This CDR3 has 13 residues. CDR3 in amino acids: CASTQGRADTQYF. The CDR3 nucleotides read TGTGCCAGCACCCAGGGGCGGGCAGATACGCAGTATTTT.

The J gene is TRBJ2-1, the V gene TRBV4-1, with D perhaps matching TRBD2 (5 bases). In germline, CDR1 is MGHRA, CDR2 YSYEKL. The V gene lost 3 bases and the J gene lost 9 bases, with 12 bases spanning the gap. The CDR3 length is 13 residues. CDR3 amino acids: CASSQALGGEQFF. The CDR3 DNA follows: TGCGCCAGCAGCCAGGCACTAGGAGGTGAGCAGTTCTTC.

CDR3 region: CASSPRGRLGYNEQFF. The CDR3, as DNA: TGTGCCAGCAGCCCCAGGGGGCGGCTAGGGTATAATGAGCAGTTCTTC. The gene calls are TRBV5-5 and TRBJ2-1, with 8 nucleotides matching TRBD1. In germline, CDR1 is SGHKS, CDR2 YYEKEE (reference sequence). V was pared by 4 bases and J by 7 bases, with 13 bases of the junction left unmatched. This CDR3 is built from 16 residues.

This clone showed up just once. This chain links TRBV18 with TRBJ1-1; perhaps TRBD1 as D (5 bases). Trimming removed 2 bases at V and 7 bases at J, with 14 bases between. Germline CDR1 is KGHSH and CDR2 is LQKENI. The length of the CDR3 is 14 residues. The CDR3 here is CASSPTPQGGEAFF. The CDR3 bases are TGTGCCAGCTCACCAACCCCCCAGGGCGGTGAAGCTTTCTTT.

This chain links TRBV2 with TRBJ2-2; 9 bases line up with TRBD1. The germline V gene has CDR1 SNHLY and CDR2 FYNNEI. Trimming cost V 3 bases and J 5 bases; bases outside gene matches: 4. The CDR3 is 15 residues long. The CDR3 DNA reads as TGTGCCAGCAGTGAGCGGACAGGGGAGACCGGGGAGCTGTTTTTT. As protein: CASSERTGETGELFF.

The chain carries TRBV30 and TRBJ2-2, with D possibly matching TRBD1 (6 bases). The CDR3 has 15 residues. In germline, CDR1 is GTSNPN, CDR2 SVGIG (reference sequence). Trimming removed 5 bases from V and 3 bases from J, with 16 bases in between. For the CDR3, the DNA is TGTGCCTGGGGGGGTGGGGGCAGGTACACCGGGGAGCTGTTTTTT. The encoded protein is CAWGGGGRYTGELFF.

The chain employs TRBV5-4 and TRBJ2-5; a weak D match, TRBD2 (5 bases). The germline CDR1 and CDR2 sequences are SGHNT and YYREEE (reference sequence). The CDR3 has 13 residues. Deletions cut 4 bases from V and 5 bases from J, with 12 bases between. CDR3 region: CASSQNSVETQYF. As DNA, the CDR3 is TGTGCCAGCAGCCAAAATAGCGTGGAGACCCAGTACTTC.

This rearrangement joins TRBV19 to TRBJ1-2, with D maybe TRBD1 (5 bases). The CDR3 length is 13 residues. The V gene's germline CDR1 is LNHDA and CDR2 SQIVND (reference sequence). V gave up 3 bases and J gave up 4 bases, with 9 bases separating them. This CDR3 is CASSISTAYGYTF. The CDR3 nucleotides are TGTGCCAGTAGTATCTCGACAGCCTATGGCTACACCTTC. The full variable domain, completed using reference TRBV19 and TRBJ1-2, is DGGITQSPKYLFRKEGQNVTLSCEQNLNHDAMYWYRQDPGQGLRLIYYSQIVNDFQKGDIAEGYSVSREKKESFPLTVTSAQKNPTAFYLCASSISTAYGYTFGSGTRLTVV.

The gene calls are TRBV30 and TRBJ1-4; D gene uncertain. This CDR3 is built from 17 residues. CDR1 and CDR2 from the germline V gene are GTSNPN and SVGIG (reference sequence). V shed 2 bases and J shed 0 bases, with 16 bases lying between them. In DNA, the CDR3 is TGTGCCTGGAGTTCCTTATCAGACGGAGCAACTAATGAAAAACTGTTTTTT. It yields the protein CAWSSLSDGATNEKLFF.

The J gene is TRBJ2-1, the V gene TRBV28; D possibly corresponds to TRBD2 (6 bases). Germline V gene data show CDR1 as MDHEN and CDR2 as SYDVKM. Trimming stripped 1 base from V and 9 bases from J, with 10 bases between. The CDR3 spans 13 residues. The DNA of the CDR3 is TGTGCCAGCAGTTTATCAGCGGGCGGTGAGCAGTTCTTC. It translates to CASSLSAGGEQFF.

This chain uses TRBV10-3 with TRBJ2-7, with a possible D match to TRBD1 (6 bases). The CDR3 is made up of 14 amino acids. In germline, CDR1 is ENHRY, CDR2 SYGVKD. Trimming took off 7 bases at V and 4 bases at J, with 17 bases between the two ends. The CDR3 spells CAINAGVRKYEQYF. The CDR3 DNA reads as TGTGCCATCAACGCAGGGGTGAGGAAGTACGAGCAGTACTTC.

The chain recombines TRBV28 with TRBJ1-1, with D tentatively TRBD1 (6 bases). The CDR3 sequence is 15 residues long. The V end was cut by 2 bases, the J end by 0 bases, with 10 bases between. CDR1 and CDR2 (germline): MDHEN, SYDVKM. The CDR3 DNA reads TGTGCCAGCAGTTTACGCGGACAGCTGAACACTGAAGCTTTCTTT. Protein product: CASSLRGQLNTEAFF. The complete variable domain, with remaining parts taken from reference TRBV28 and TRBJ1-1, reads DVKVTQSSRYLVKRTGEKVFLECVQDMDHENMFWYRQDPGLGLRLIYFSYDVKMKEKGDIPEGYSVSREKKERFSLILESASTNQTSMYLCASSLRGQLNTEAFFGQGTRLTVV.

This rearrangement joins TRBV19 to TRBJ2-3, with 12 bases identical to TRBD2. CDR1 LNHDA and CDR2 SQIVND come from the germline V gene (reference sequence). The CDR3 has 17 amino acids. The trim removed 5 bases at V and 2 bases at J, leaving 8 bases unmatched. In nucleotides, the CDR3 is TGTGCCAGTAGTCCCCGACTAGCGGGAGTGTCCACAGATACGCAGTATTTT. This sequence encodes CASSPRLAGVSTDTQYF.

The chain recombines TRBV18 with TRBJ2-5, with D hard to call. Germline V gives CDR1 KGHSH, CDR2 LQKENI. The CDR3 spans 16 residues. With 5 bases removed from V and 5 bases from J, the gap between germline ends came to 21 bases. The DNA of the CDR3 is TGTGCCAGCTCATCAGCGAGGTTGTCGCTGAGGGAGACCCAGTACTTC. The encoded protein is CASSSARLSLRETQYF.

The chain uses TRBV28 and TRBJ2-7, with 7 bases matching TRBD2. Trimming at V came to 4 bases and at J to 6 bases, leaving 6 bases not matched to a gene. CDR1 is MDHEN and CDR2 is SYDVKM in the germline V gene. The CDR3 consists of 13 residues. In DNA, the CDR3 is TGTGCCAGCAGTTCCATCGGGACTACCGAGCAGTACTTC. It codes for CASSSIGTTEQYF.

This chain connects TRBV18 to TRBJ1-1, with a tentative D call TRBD1 (5 bases). The CDR3 covers 15 residues. V was cut by 2 bases and J by 4 bases, with 14 bases left in between. Germline loops: CDR1 KGHSH, CDR2 LQKENI. The CDR3 sequence: CASSPSQGTGTEAFF. The CDR3 nucleotides read TGTGCCAGCTCACCATCTCAGGGTACGGGCACTGAAGCTTTCTTT.

This chain uses TRBV4-1 with TRBJ2-1, with D hard to call. Trimming took 0 bases from V and 3 from J, leaving 12 bases between them. The CDR3 is 16 amino acids. From germline, CDR1 is MGHRA and CDR2 YSYEKL. This CDR3 reads CASSQDRLASYNEQFF. The CDR3 DNA reads TGCGCCAGCAGCCAAGATCGTCTGGCCAGCTACAATGAGCAGTTCTTC.

This clone appeared once. The chain joins TRBV27 to TRBJ2-3; 13 bases align to TRBD2. The germline gives CDR1 MNHEY, CDR2 SMNVEV (reference sequence). The CDR3 totals 19 residues. V lost 6 bases and J lost 5; bases outside the gene matches: 17. CDR3 nucleotide sequence: TGTGCCAGCAGGAAATCGAGACTAGCGGGAGGCCCATCGGGAGATACGCAGTATTTT. Encoded protein: CASRKSRLAGGPSGDTQYF.

The chain employs TRBV5-4 and TRBJ2-3; tentative D call: TRBD2 (5 bases). Germline loops: CDR1 SGHNT, CDR2 YYREEE (reference sequence). V lost 2 bases, J lost 0 bases, and 10 bases lay in between. CDR3 length: 15 amino acids. The CDR3 here is CASSFEGTSTDTQYF. The CDR3 bases are TGTGCCAGCAGCTTTGAGGGAACAAGCACAGATACGCAGTATTTT.

The chain combines TRBV28 with TRBJ2-1; D may be TRBD1 (7 bases). Trimming cost V 2 bases and J 4 bases, with 18 bases left between them. The length of the CDR3 is 17 residues. CDR1 is MDHEN, CDR2 SYDVKM, per germline. The CDR3 loop reads CASSLNGGDRRYNEQFF. The CDR3 DNA is TGTGCCAGCAGTTTAAATGGCGGGGACAGACGATACAATGAGCAGTTCTTC.

The chain has TRBV5-1 and TRBJ1-4; TRBD1 agrees at 9 bases. The CDR3 extends over 15 amino acids. Germline loops: CDR1 SGHRS, CDR2 YFSETQ. V lost 2 bases to trimming and J lost 4 bases; unmatched junction nucleotides: 3. CDR3 in DNA: TGCGCCAGCAGCTTAACGACAGGGGGTAATGAAAAACTGTTTTTT. It is translated as CASSLTTGGNEKLFF.

V gene TRBV12-3 or TRBV12-4 combines with J gene TRBJ1-5, with unresolved D. V dropped 1 base and J dropped 9 bases, with 10 bases sitting between them. CDR3 size: 13 residues. The CDR3 here is CASSLGGEGPQHF. CDR3 coding DNA: TGTGCCAGCAGTTTAGGAGGAGAAGGGCCCCAGCATTTT.

The chain employs TRBV5-1 and TRBJ2-1; 9 nucleotides align to TRBD1. The CDR3 contains 14 residues. V lost 4 bases to trimming and J lost 7 bases; unmatched junction nucleotides: 6. Germline-derived CDR1 and CDR2 are SGHRS and YFSETQ. The CDR3 loop is CASSMGGTGNEQFF. CDR3 DNA: TGCGCCAGCAGCATGGGGGGGACAGGGAATGAGCAGTTCTTC.

CDR3 region: CASSRTGVGEQFF. CDR3 in DNA: TGTGCCAGCAGCCGTACAGGGGTTGGAGAGCAGTTCTTC. The chain recombines TRBV14 with TRBJ2-1; 7 bases match TRBD1. Unmatched junction bases numbered 7, after V lost 4 bases and J lost 10 bases. Germline-derived CDR1 and CDR2 are SGHDN and FVKESK. The CDR3 contains 13 residues.